This T cell receptor beta chain was captured by sequencing in a study of CD4 T cells in relation to SARS-CoV-2 and coronaviruses. Points on this clone: Its antigen is not known.

Findings and limits, study-wide: Each donor contributed either pre-pandemic or post-infection samples, not both. SARS-CoV-2-driven expansion was significantly weaker in crossreactive than monoreactive clones.

This CDR3 spans 14 amino acids. CDR1 and CDR2 (germline): DFQATT, SNEGSKA (reference sequence). V lost 5 bases and J lost 3; bases outside the gene matches: 6. Here immunoSEQ multiplex PCR was the method, and the copy in TCRdb shows in-frame clones only, minus some. The data contain 20,000 to 25,000 clones, roughly 80% of them singletons. CD4+ T cells from unexposed donors were obtained before the COVID-19 pandemic (2011-2018). CD4+ T cells were isolated from the cells after around 9 days of culture. Cells permitting, SARS-CoV-2 S/N and four cold-coronavirus spikes were tested on unexposed-donor CD4+ T cells.

The source of this sequence is a human donor in good health. Sequencing was carried out using CD4+ T cells from PBMCs, cultured in vitro. The chain is built from TRBV20-1 and TRBJ1-5, with 8 bases fitting TRBD1. The CDR3 loop is CSAGGQGLNQPQHF. The CDR3 DNA sequence: TGCAGTGCTGGTGGACAGGGCCTCAATCAGCCCCAGCATTTT.